This T cell receptor beta chain was profiled in a study of T cell repertoires in ileal Crohn's disease. The overall study: Patients had a median approximately 7.2-year disease duration, and approximately 36% were active smokers.

The CDR3 loop spans 15 amino acids. The V gene's germline CDR1 is MNHEY and CDR2 SMNVEV (reference sequence). Deletions cut 0 bases from V and 10 bases from J, with 18 bases between. Worth noting for this clone: What it binds is not known.

General observations from the study: Compared with non-smokers, active smokers at surgery showed more clonal expansions.

Per sample, roughly 500 nanograms of biopsy DNA were TCRB immunosequenced. Measured with immunoSEQ multiplex PCR; TCRdb has only the in-frame clones, and not every one. The table records about 14,000 clones, less than 85% of them present only once. The rearrangement links TRBV27 to TRBJ1-1; a weak D match, TRBD1 (5 bases). The specimen was ileal tissue. This TCR was recovered from an adult with Crohn's disease. CDR3 residues: CASSLSPPGPRGAFF. CDR3 DNA sequence: TGTGCCAGCAGTTTATCCCCCCCGGGGCCTAGGGGAGCTTTCTTT.